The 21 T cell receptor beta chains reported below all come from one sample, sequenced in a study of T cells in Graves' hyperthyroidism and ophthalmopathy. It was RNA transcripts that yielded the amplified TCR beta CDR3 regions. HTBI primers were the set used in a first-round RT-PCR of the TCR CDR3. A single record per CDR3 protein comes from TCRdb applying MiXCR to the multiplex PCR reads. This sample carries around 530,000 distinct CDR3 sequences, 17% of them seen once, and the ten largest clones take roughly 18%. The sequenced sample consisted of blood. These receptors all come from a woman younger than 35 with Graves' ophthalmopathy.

The CDR3 DNA follows: TGTGCCAGCAGTCCTGCCGGGACCCAAGGGGGCCTTGGCTACACCTTC. Translating gives CASSPAGTQGGLGYTF. This chain links TRBV28 with TRBJ1-2; 7 nucleotides match TRBD1. The V gene end was trimmed by 5 bases and the J gene end by 7 bases; junction bases not matched to a gene: 16. The length of the CDR3 is 16 residues. The germline V gene encodes CDR1 MDHEN and CDR2 SYDVKM.

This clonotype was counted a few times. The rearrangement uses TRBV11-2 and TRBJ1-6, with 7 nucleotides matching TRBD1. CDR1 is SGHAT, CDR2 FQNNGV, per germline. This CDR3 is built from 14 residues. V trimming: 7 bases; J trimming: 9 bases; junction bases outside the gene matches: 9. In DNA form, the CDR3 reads TGTGCCAGCATCAGAAGGGGGCTCGGTTCACCCCTCCACTTT. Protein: CASIRRGLGSPLHF.

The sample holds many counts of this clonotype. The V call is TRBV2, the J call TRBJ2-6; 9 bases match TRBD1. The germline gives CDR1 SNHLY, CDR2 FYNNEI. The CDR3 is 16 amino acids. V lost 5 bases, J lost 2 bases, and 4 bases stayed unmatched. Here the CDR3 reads CASSRDRDTGANVLTF. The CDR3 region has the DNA TGTGCCAGCAGTCGGGACAGGGATACTGGGGCCAACGTCCTGACTTTC. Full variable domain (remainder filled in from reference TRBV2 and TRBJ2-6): EPEVTQTPSHQVTQMGQEVILRCVPISNHLYFYWYRQILGQKVEFLVSFYNNEISEKSEIFDDQFSVERPDGSNFTLKIRSTKLEDSAMYFCASSRDRDTGANVLTFGAGSRLTVL.

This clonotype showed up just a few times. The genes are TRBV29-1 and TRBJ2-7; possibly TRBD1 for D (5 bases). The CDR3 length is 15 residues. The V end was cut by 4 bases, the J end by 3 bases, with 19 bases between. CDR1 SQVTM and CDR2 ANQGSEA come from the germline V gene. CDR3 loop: CSVVEYRPLIYEQYF. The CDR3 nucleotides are TGCAGCGTTGTGGAGTACAGGCCTCTAATCTACGAGCAGTACTTC.

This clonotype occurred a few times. The DNA of the CDR3 is TGTGCCAGTAGTATAGGGACAGGGGGAGCAGATACGCAGTATTTT. It is translated as CASSIGTGGADTQYF. This rearrangement joins TRBV19 to TRBJ2-3, with 10 bases matching TRBD1. Germline values: CDR1 LNHDA, CDR2 SQIVND (reference sequence). The V segment lost 1 base and the J segment 4 bases; nucleotides outside the gene matches: 2. The CDR3 loop spans 15 amino acids.

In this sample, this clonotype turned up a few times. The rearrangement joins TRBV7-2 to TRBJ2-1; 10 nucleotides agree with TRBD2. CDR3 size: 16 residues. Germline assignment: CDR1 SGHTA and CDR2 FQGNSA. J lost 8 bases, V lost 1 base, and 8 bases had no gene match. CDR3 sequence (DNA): TGTGCCAGCAGCTTAGACGCTAGCGGGAGTTTCTATGAGCAGTTCTTC. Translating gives CASSLDASGSFYEQFF.

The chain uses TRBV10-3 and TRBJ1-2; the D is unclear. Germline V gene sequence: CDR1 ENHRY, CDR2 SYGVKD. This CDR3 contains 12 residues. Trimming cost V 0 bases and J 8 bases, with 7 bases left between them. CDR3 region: CAISESTSGYTF. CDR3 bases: TGTGCCATCAGTGAGTCGACCAGCGGCTACACCTTC.

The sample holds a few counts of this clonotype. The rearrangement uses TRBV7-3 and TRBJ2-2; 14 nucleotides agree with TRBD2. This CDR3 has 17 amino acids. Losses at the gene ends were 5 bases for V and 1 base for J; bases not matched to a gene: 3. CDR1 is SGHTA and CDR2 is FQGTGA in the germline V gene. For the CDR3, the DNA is TGTGCCAGCAGCCTCGGACTAGCGGGAGGGAACACCGGGGAGCTGTTTTTT. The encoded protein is CASSLGLAGGNTGELFF.

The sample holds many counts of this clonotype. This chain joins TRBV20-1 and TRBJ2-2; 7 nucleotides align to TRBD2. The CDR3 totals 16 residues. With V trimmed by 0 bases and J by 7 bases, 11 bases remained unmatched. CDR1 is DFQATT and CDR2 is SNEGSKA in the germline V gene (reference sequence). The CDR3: CSARDLAGDTSGELFF. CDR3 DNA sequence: TGCAGTGCTAGAGATCTTGCGGGAGATACGAGCGGGGAGCTGTTTTTT.

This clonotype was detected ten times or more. CDR3 sequence (DNA): TGTGCCAGCAGTTTTTCTCGGACAGGGTACTTGGTGGAGCATTTT. Translation gives CASSFSRTGYLVEHF. J is TRBJ1-5 and V is TRBV28; 8 positions match TRBD1. The CDR3 spans 15 residues. Unmatched junction bases numbered 15, after V lost 3 bases and J lost 14 bases. Germline assignment: CDR1 MDHEN and CDR2 SYDVKM.

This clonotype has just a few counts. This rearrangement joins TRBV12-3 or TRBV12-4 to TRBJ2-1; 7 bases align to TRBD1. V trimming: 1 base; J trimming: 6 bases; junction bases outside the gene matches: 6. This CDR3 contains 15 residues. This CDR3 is CASSLGQGSFNEQFF. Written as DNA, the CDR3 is TGTGCCAGCAGTTTAGGACAGGGAAGTTTCAATGAGCAGTTCTTC.

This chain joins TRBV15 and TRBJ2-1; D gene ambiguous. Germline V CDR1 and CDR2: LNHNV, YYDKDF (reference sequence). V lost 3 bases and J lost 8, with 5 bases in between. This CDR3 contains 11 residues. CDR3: CATSRSHEQFF. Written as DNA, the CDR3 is TGTGCCACCAGCAGGAGCCATGAGCAGTTCTTC.

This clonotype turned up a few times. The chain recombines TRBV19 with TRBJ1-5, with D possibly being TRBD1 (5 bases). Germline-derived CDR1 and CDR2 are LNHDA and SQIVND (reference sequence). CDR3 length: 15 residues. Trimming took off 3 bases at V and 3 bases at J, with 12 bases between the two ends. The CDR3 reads CASSIPGDVNQPQHF. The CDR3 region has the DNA TGTGCCAGTAGTATTCCGGGGGACGTCAATCAGCCCCAGCATTTT. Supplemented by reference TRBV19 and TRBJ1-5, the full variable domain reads DGGITQSPKYLFRKEGQNVTLSCEQNLNHDAMYWYRQDPGQGLRLIYYSQIVNDFQKGDIAEGYSVSREKKESFPLTVTSAQKNPTAFYLCASSIPGDVNQPQHFGDGTRLSIL.

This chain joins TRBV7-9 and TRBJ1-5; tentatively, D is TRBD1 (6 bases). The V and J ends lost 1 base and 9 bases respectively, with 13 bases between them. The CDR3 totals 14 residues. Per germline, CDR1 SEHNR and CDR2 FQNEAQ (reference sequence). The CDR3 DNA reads TGTGCCAGCAGCTTAGGTAGGGGGATCGGGCCCCAGCATTTT. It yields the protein CASSLGRGIGPQHF.

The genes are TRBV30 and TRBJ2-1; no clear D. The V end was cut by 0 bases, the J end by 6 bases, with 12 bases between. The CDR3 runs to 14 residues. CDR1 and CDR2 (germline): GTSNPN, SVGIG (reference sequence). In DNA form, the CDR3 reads TGTGCCTGGAGTGTTCCCCAGAGCCCCAATGAGCAGTTCTTC. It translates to CAWSVPQSPNEQFF.

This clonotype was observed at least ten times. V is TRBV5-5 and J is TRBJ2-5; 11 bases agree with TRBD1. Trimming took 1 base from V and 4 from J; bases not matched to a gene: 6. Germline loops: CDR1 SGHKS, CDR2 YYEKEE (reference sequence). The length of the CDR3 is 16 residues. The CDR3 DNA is TGTGCCAGCAGCTTGCTGAGGACAGGGGGCGTAGAGACCCAGTACTTC. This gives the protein CASSLLRTGGVETQYF.

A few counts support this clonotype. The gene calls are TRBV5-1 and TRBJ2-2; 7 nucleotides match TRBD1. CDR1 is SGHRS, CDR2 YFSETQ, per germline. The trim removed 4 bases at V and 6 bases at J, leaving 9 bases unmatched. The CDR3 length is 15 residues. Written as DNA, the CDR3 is TGCGCCAGCAGCGCCCGACAGGGTGGCGCCGGGGAGCTGTTTTTT. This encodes CASSARQGGAGELFF.

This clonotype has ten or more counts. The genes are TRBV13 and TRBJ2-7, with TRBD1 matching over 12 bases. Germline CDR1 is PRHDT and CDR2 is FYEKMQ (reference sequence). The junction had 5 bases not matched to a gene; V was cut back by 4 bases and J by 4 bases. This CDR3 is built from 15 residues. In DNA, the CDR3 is TGTGCCAGCAGCTCGGGACAGGGGGCGGGGTACGAGCAGTACTTC. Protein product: CASSSGQGAGYEQYF.

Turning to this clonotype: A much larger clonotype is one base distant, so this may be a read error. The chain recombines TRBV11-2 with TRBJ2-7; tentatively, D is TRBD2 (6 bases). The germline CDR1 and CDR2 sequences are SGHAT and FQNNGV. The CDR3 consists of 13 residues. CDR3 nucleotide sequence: TGTGCCAGCAGCTGGGGATTGGACTACGAGCGGTACTTC. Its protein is CASSWGLDYERYF.

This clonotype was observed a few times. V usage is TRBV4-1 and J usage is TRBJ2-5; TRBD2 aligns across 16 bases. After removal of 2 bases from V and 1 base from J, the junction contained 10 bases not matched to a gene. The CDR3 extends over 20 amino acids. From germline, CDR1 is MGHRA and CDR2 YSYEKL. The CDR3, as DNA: TGCGCCAGCAGCCAATTCGCCGGGACTAGCGGGAGGGCCATCCAAGAGACCCAGTACTTC. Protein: CASSQFAGTSGRAIQETQYF.

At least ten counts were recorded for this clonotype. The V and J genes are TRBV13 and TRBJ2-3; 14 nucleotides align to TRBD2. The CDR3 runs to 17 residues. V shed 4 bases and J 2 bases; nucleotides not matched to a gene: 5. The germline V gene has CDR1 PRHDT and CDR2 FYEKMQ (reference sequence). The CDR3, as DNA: TGTGCCAGCAGCTCCTGGACTAGCGGGGGGTCCACAGATACGCAGTATTTT. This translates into CASSSWTSGGSTDTQYF.